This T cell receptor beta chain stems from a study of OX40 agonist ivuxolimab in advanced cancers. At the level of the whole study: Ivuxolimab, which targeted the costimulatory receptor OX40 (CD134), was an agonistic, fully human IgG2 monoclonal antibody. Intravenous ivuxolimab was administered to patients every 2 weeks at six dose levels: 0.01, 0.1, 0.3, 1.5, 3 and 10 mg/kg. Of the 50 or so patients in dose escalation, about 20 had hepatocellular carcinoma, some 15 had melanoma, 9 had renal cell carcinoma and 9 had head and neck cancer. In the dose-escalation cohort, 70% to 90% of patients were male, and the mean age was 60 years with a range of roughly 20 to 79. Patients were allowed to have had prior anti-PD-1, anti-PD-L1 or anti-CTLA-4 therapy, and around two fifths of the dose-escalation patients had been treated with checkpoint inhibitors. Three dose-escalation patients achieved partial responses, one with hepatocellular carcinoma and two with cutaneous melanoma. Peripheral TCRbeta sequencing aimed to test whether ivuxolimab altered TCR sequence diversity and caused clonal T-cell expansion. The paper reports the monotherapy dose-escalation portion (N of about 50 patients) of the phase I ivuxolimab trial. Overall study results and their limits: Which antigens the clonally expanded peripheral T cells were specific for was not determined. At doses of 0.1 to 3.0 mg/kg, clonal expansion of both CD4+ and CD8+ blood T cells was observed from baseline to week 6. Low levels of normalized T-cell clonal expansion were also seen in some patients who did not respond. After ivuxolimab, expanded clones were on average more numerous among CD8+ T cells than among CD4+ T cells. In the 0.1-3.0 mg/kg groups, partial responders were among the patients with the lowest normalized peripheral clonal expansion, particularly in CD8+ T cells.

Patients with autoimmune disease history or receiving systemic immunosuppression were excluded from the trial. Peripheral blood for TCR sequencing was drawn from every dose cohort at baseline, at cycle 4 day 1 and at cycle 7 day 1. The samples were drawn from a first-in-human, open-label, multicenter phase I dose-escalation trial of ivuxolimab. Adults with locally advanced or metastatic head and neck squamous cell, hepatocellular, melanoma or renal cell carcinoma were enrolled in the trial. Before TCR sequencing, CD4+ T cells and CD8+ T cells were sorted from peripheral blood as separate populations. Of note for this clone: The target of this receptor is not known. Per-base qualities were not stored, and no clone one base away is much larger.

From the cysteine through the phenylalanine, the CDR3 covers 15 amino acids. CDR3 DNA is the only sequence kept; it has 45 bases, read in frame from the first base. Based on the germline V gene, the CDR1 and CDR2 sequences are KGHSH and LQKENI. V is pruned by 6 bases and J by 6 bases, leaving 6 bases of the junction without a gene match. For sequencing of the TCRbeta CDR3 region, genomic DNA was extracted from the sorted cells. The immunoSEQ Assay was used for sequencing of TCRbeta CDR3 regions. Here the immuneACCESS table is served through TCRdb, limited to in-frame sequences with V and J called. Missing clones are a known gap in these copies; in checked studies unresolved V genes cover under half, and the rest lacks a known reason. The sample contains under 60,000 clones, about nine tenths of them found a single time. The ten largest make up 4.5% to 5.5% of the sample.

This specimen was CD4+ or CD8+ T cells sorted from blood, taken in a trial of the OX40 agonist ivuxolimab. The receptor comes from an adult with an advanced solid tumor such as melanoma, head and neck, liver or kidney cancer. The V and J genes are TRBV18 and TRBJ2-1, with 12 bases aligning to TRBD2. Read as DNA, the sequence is TGTGCCAGCTCGCAGACTAGCGGGAGATTCAATGAGCAGTTCTTC. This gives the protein CASSQTSGRFNEQFF.